The rows below give T cell receptor beta chains drawn from one sample of a study of a mutant IDH1 vaccine in newly diagnosed glioma. Method: immunoSEQ multiplex PCR; TCRdb's copy keeps in-frame clones and lacks some. Found here are about 41,000 clones, around 78% of them singletons; the top ten hold 6.3%. These TCRs' antigens remain unknown. Sequencing used PBMCs, obtained from a glioma patient whose treatment included an IDH1 peptide vaccine. All receptors derive from a woman in her 40s with glioma. Some clones in this sample may be carry-over from other donors' samples. CDR3s leave out the opening cysteine and the closing phenylalanine or tryptophan. The order of the fields is V gene, J gene, CDR3 protein.

TRBV6-4,TRBJ2-2,ASSDGNRVLRSSLNTGELF
TRBV29-1,TRBJ1-5,SVKQGNSNQPQH
TRBV27,TRBJ2-2,ASSWTGNTGELF
TRBV9,TRBJ1-1,ASSVAEAVVTEAF
TRBV30,TRBJ2-5,AWRGQETQY
TRBV25-1,TRBJ2-6,ASSEPGSSGANVLT
TRBV30,TRBJ1-3,AWRHTLVSGNTIY
TRBV7-9,TRBJ1-2,ASSLGTVGYT
TRBV5-6,TRBJ1-1,ASRTTVMNTEAF
TRBV7-9,TRBJ2-3,ASSYGLLGQGSTDTQY
TRBV5-6,TRBJ1-2,ASSLVTGAGGYT
TRBV6-5,TRBJ1-3,ASSYSDARGPDTIY
TRBV19,TRBJ1-5,ASRQSPGGYSNQPQH
TRBV4-2,TRBJ1-5,ASSQVSGNQPQH
TRBV28,TRBJ1-1,ASIDGTEAF
TRBV7-8,TRBJ1-5,ASSFDRAEPQH
TRBV19,TRBJ1-4,ASVNMKGPNEKLF
TRBV29-1,TRBJ1-1,SVTTGWGTEAF
TRBV4-2,TRBJ1-2,ASSLKQGAGVYGYT
TRBV7-9,TRBJ1-5,ASSASGNPKPQH
TRBV6-5,TRBJ2-7,ATMEQGISYEQY
TRBV7-2,TRBJ2-1,ASSFTSGSNEQF
TRBV4-2,TRBJ2-1,ASSQVVRAISSYNEQF
TRBV29-1,TRBJ1-1,SVTGQRGTEAF
TRBV20-1,TRBJ1-1,SAEGGTEAF
TRBV19,TRBJ1-6,ASTADRASSYNSPLH
TRBV7-9,TRBJ1-2,ASSLGGDGGSYGYT
TRBV7-9,TRBJ2-7,ASSFDSREQY
TRBV25-1,TRBJ1-3,ASSATSPMANTIY
TRBV28,TRBJ1-1,ASSFQDRGAF
TRBV5-6,TRBJ2-4,ASSLAAVTYLAKNIQY
TRBV19,TRBJ1-2,ASRTGESGYT
TRBV10-3,TRBJ1-2,AISVGASGYT
TRBV9,TRBJ1-3,ASSVAGNTRNTIY
TRBV25-1,TRBJ1-3,ASSANSGNTIY
TRBV30,TRBJ1-1,AWDRELATEAF
TRBV19,TRBJ2-1,ASGRGGSSYNEQF
TRBV5-1,TRBJ2-1,ASSASGGMSGSVQF
TRBV7-9,TRBJ1-4,ATRFGSASATNEKLF
TRBV4-3,TRBJ2-2,ASSRRAGGNTGELF
TRBV5-1,TRBJ2-7,ASSFSVGGSDEQY
TRBV6-1,TRBJ2-7,ASIRDKQY
TRBV5-1,TRBJ2-3,ASSVPRESDTQY
TRBV2,TRBJ1-3,ASSKDSGNTIY
TRBV18,TRBJ1-4,ASSPPLTQLF
TRBV28,TRBJ1-1,AILQGTEAF
TRBV5-4,TRBJ2-6,ASSLFGSSGANVLT
TRBV5-1,TRBJ2-2,ASSFGQLDGELF
TRBV7-9,TRBJ2-5,ASSLGAGWGQETQY
TRBV5-1,TRBJ2-1,ASSAGTSLNEQF